This record concerns one T cell receptor (beta chain) sequence. Here immunoSEQ multiplex PCR was the method, and the copy in TCRdb shows in-frame clones only, minus some. The sample shows about 200,000 clones, around nine tenths of them seen only once. The V gene end was trimmed by 7 bases and the J gene end by 6 bases; junction bases not matched to a gene: 15. The CDR3 is made up of 16 amino acids. The germline CDR1 and CDR2 sequences are MNHEY and SMNVEV (reference sequence). The data are from a study of blood T cell repertoires in COVID-19. Sequencing input: peripheral blood. This TCR was sampled from a man aged 60-69 years who had recovered from COVID-19. This chain joins TRBV27 and TRBJ2-1; TRBD2 agrees at 7 bases. As DNA, the CDR3 is TGTGCCAGCATGGCGGGGCGGCAAAGCGGGGTCAATGAGCAGTTCTTC. Amino acids: CASMAGRQSGVNEQFF.